One sample yielded the 14 T cell receptor beta chains listed below, sequenced in a study of shared clonotypes between healthy human individuals. Data came from immunoSEQ multiplex PCR; TCRdb stores just in-frame clones and leaves some out. The sample records about 2 million clones, about 95% being singletons. CD45RO-negative CD8 cells positively selected for CCR7 made up the naive population, which excluded terminally differentiated effector memory CD45RA+ cells. The sample comprised naive CD8+ T cells sorted from blood. These receptors all stem from a man between 18 and 29 years old in good health.

V and J are TRBV9 and TRBJ2-1; no clear D. The CDR3 has 15 residues. Germline CDR1 reads SGDLS; CDR2 reads YYNGEE. Trimming left V 0 bases short and J 4 bases short, with 11 bases between. CDR3 sequence (DNA): TGTGCCAGCAGCGTAGGGGATGTAGGGTACAATGAGCAGTTCTTC. It yields the protein CASSVGDVGYNEQFF.

V and J are TRBV9 and TRBJ2-2; TRBD2 agrees at 8 bases. The length of the CDR3 is 17 residues. Germline V gene lookup returns CDR1 SGDLS and CDR2 YYNGEE. V gave up 4 bases and J gave up 7 bases; unmatched junction bases: 15. CDR3 sequence: CASSSRLTGGPGGELFF. The DNA for the CDR3 is TGTGCCAGCAGCTCACGTTTAACGGGAGGGCCAGGCGGGGAGCTGTTTTTT.

The chain joins TRBV7-9 to TRBJ2-3, with 11 positions matching TRBD2. The CDR3 has 16 residues. The V segment lost 1 base and the J segment 4 bases; nucleotides outside the gene matches: 4. CDR1 is SEHNR and CDR2 is FQNEAQ in the germline V gene (reference sequence). Written as DNA, the CDR3 is TGTGCCAGCAGCTTAGGTAGCGGGGGGGTAGCAGATACGCAGTATTTT. Translated: CASSLGSGGVADTQYF.

J is TRBJ2-7 and V is TRBV30; 11 nucleotides line up with TRBD1. The J segment lost 6 bases and the V segment lost 6 bases, leaving 4 bases of the junction unmatched. CDR3 length: 12 amino acids. Per germline, CDR1 GTSNPN and CDR2 SVGIG (reference sequence). The CDR3 loop reads CACLGTGGEQYF. The CDR3 nucleotides read TGTGCCTGTCTTGGGACAGGGGGCGAGCAGTACTTC.

This clone was detected only once. The chain recombines TRBV6-5 with TRBJ2-7; tentatively, D is TRBD1 or TRBD2 (5 bases each). V was shortened by 5 bases and J by 3 bases, with 14 bases between the two germline ends. The CDR3 covers 14 residues. CDR1 is MNHEY and CDR2 is SVGAGI in the germline V gene. The CDR3 DNA sequence: TGTGCCAGCAGTCCCTCGGGGCTATACTACGAGCAGTACTTC. It specifies CASSPSGLYYEQYF.

The genes are TRBV7-9 and TRBJ2-1, with D tentatively TRBD1 or TRBD2 (6 bases each). The CDR3 extends over 16 amino acids. The V and J ends lost 1 base and 7 bases respectively, with 17 bases between them. Germline lookup yields CDR1 SEHNR and CDR2 FQNEAQ (reference sequence). In nucleotides, the CDR3 is TGTGCCAGCAGCTTAGAGTGGACAGAAAGCGGGAATGAGCAGTTCTTC. Translating gives CASSLEWTESGNEQFF.

This clone occurred once. The chain couples TRBV7-8 to TRBJ2-1, with 13 bases aligning to TRBD2. V trimming: 5 bases; J trimming: 8 bases; junction bases outside the gene matches: 6. This CDR3 is 15 amino acids long. The germline gives CDR1 SGHVS, CDR2 FQNEAQ. CDR3 DNA sequence: TGTGCCAGCAGCCGGACTAGCGGGGGATTCGATGAGCAGTTCTTC. Encoded protein: CASSRTSGGFDEQFF.

The chain employs TRBV29-1 and TRBJ2-7; D remains ambiguous. V was pared by 5 bases and J by 2 bases, with 10 bases between. Germline V lookup: CDR1 SQVTM, CDR2 ANQGSEA. The CDR3 has 12 amino acids. CDR3 bases: TGCAGCGTTCTTCAGGAACCCTACGAGCAGTACTTC. Translating it yields CSVLQEPYEQYF.

The rearrangement joins TRBV19 to TRBJ2-7; 9 bases map to TRBD1. The V and J ends lost 1 base and 3 bases, in that order; junction bases with no gene match: 10. Germline CDR1 and CDR2: LNHDA and SQIVND (reference sequence). This CDR3 has 17 residues. Written as DNA, the CDR3 is TGTGCCAGTAGTATAGGCCCCCGGGACAGGGAAGACTACGAGCAGTACTTC. This gives the protein CASSIGPRDREDYEQYF. The full variable domain, in which reference TRBV19 and TRBJ2-7 provide the parts outside the CDR3, is DGGITQSPKYLFRKEGQNVTLSCEQNLNHDAMYWYRQDPGQGLRLIYYSQIVNDFQKGDIAEGYSVSREKKESFPLTVTSAQKNPTAFYLCASSIGPRDREDYEQYFGPGTRLTVT.

The J gene is TRBJ1-2, the V gene TRBV9; 7 positions agree with TRBD1. J was trimmed by 4 bases and V by 4 bases; bases with no gene match: 10. The CDR3 loop spans 15 amino acids. The germline V gene encodes CDR1 SGDLS and CDR2 YYNGEE. As DNA, the CDR3 is TGTGCCAGCAGCATTGGGAGGGGGCAGAGCTATGGCTACACCTTC. It specifies CASSIGRGQSYGYTF.

The rearrangement uses TRBV15 and TRBJ1-5; D not certain. V gave up 3 bases and J gave up 6 bases, with 15 bases separating them. Germline V gene lookup returns CDR1 LNHNV and CDR2 YYDKDF (reference sequence). This CDR3 spans 15 amino acids. CDR3 sequence reads: CATSRDRSKGQPQHF. CDR3 sequence (DNA): TGTGCCACCAGCAGGGATCGATCAAAAGGTCAGCCCCAGCATTTT.

The rearrangement uses TRBV7-8 and TRBJ2-1; D gene uncertain. This CDR3 has 13 residues. V was cut by 4 bases and J by 5 bases, with 9 bases left in between. Germline CDR1 is SGHVS and CDR2 is FQNEAQ. CDR3 sequence (DNA): TGTGCCAGCAGCTCCAGGACCAACAATGAGCAGTTCTTC. Translated: CASSSRTNNEQFF.

V is TRBV19 and J is TRBJ2-7; D is undetermined. CDR1 is LNHDA and CDR2 is SQIVND in the germline V gene (reference sequence). CDR3 size: 13 residues. The V gene lost 5 bases and the J gene lost 0 bases, with 8 bases spanning the gap. The CDR3 is CASSADVSYEQYF. CDR3 nucleotide sequence: TGTGCCAGTAGTGCTGACGTCTCCTACGAGCAGTACTTC.

The rearrangement uses TRBV5-1 and TRBJ2-7; D may be TRBD2 (6 bases). The CDR3 runs 15 residues. V was clipped by 0 bases and J by 5 bases, with 15 bases between them. Per the germline V gene, CDR1 is SGHRS and CDR2 is YFSETQ. This CDR3 reads CASSLDLSRRDEQYF. In DNA, the CDR3 is TGCGCCAGCAGCTTGGACCTCTCTCGGAGGGACGAGCAGTACTTC.